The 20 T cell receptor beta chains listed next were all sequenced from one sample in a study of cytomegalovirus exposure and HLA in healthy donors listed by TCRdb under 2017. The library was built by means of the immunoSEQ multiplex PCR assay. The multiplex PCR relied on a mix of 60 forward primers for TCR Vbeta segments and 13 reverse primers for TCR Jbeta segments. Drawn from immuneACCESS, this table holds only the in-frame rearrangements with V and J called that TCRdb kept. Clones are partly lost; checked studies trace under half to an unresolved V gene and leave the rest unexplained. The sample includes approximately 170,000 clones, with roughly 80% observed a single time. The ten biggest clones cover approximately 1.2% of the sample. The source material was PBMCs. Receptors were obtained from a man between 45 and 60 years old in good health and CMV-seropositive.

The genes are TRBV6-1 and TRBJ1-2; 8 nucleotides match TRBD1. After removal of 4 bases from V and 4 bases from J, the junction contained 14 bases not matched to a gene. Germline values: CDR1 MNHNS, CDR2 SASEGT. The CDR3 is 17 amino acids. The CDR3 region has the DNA TGTGCCAGCAGTGCTCAGGGGGCGCACGCTTTATCCTATGGCTACACCTTC. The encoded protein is CASSAQGAHALSYGYTF.

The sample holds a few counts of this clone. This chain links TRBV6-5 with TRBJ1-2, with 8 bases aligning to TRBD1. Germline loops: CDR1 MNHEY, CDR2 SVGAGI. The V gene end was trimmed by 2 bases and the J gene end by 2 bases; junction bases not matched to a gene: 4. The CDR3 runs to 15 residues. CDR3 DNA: TGTGCCAGCAGTTACCGGGGACAGGCGAACTATGGCTACACCTTC. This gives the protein CASSYRGQANYGYTF.

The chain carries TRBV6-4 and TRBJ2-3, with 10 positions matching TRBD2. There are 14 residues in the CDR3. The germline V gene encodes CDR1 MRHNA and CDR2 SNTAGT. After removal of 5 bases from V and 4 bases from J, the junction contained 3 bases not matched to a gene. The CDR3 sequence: CASSPTSGADTQYF. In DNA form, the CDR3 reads TGTGCCAGCAGTCCCACTAGCGGGGCAGATACGCAGTATTTT.

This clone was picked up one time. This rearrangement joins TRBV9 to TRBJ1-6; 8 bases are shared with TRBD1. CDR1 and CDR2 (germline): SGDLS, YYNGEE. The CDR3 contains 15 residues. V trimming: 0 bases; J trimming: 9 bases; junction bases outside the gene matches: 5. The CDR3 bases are TGTGCCAGCAGCGTAGCGACAGGGGAAGGTTCACCCCTCCACTTT. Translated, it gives CASSVATGEGSPLHF.

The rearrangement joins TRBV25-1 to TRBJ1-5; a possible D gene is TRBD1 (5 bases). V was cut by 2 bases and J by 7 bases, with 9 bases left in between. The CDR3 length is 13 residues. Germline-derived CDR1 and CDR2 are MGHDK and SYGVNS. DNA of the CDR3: TGTGCCAGCAGTGAAGTGTGGGGCCAGCCCCAGCATTTT. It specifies CASSEVWGQPQHF.

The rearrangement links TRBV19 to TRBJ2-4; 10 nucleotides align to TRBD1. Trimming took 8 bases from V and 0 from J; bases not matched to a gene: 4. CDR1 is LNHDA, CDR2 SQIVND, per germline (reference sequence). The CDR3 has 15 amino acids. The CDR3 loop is CASCDRGLAKNIQYF. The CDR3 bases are TGTGCCAGTTGTGACAGGGGGCTAGCCAAAAACATTCAGTACTTC. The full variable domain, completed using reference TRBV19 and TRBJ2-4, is DGGITQSPKYLFRKEGQNVTLSCEQNLNHDAMYWYRQDPGQGLRLIYYSQIVNDFQKGDIAEGYSVSREKKESFPLTVTSAQKNPTAFYLCASCDRGLAKNIQYFGAGTRLSVL.

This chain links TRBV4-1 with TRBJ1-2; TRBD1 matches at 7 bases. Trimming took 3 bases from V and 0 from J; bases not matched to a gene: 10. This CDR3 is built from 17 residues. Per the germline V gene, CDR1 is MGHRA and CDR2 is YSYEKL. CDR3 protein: CASSHRDRPAPNYGYTF. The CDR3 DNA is TGCGCCAGCAGCCACCGGGACAGACCGGCGCCTAACTATGGCTACACCTTC.

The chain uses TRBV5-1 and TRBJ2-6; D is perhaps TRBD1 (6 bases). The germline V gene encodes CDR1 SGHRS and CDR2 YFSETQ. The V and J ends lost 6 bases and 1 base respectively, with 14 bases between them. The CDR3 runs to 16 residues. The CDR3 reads CASTSGVGSGANVLTF. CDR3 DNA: TGCGCCAGCACCTCAGGGGTTGGGTCTGGGGCCAACGTCCTGACTTTC.

The CDR3 loop is CASRAGTSGGPYTGELFF. As DNA, the CDR3 is TGTGCCAGCAGGGCCGGGACTAGCGGGGGTCCATACACCGGGGAGCTGTTTTTT. The rearrangement links TRBV21-1 to TRBJ2-2; the D call of TRBD2 is as the table states it, not checked on the DNA. TRBV21-1 is a pseudogene. The CDR3 has 18 amino acids.

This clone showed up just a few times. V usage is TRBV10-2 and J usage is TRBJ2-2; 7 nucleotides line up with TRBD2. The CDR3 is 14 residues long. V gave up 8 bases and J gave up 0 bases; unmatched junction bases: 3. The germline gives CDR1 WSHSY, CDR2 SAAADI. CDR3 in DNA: TGCGCCAGCTTACTAGCGACGAACACCGGGGAGCTGTTTTTT. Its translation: CASLLATNTGELFF.

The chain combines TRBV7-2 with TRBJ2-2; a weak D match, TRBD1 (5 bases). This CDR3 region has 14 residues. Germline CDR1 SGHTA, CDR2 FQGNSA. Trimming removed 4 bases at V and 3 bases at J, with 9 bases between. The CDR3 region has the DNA TGTGCCAGCAGCTCCCGACAGTACACCGGGGAGCTGTTTTTT. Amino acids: CASSSRQYTGELFF. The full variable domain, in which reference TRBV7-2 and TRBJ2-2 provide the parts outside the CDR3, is GAGVSQSPSNKVTEKGKDVELRCDPISGHTALYWYRQSLGQGLEFLIYFQGNSAPDKSGLPSDRFSAERTGGSVSTLTIQRTQQEDSAVYLCASSSRQYTGELFFGEGSRLTVL.

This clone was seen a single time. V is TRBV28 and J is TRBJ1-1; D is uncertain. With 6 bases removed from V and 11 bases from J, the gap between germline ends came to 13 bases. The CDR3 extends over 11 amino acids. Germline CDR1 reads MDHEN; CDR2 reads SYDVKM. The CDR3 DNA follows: TGTGCCAGCAGCGAGACCCGGAGGGCTTTCTTT. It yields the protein CASSETRRAFF.

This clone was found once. The CDR3 protein is CASSALQGFTDTQYF. The CDR3 DNA reads TGTGCCAGCAGCGCCCTCCAGGGGTTTACAGATACGCAGTATTTT. This sequence joins TRBV9 and TRBJ2-3; D might be TRBD1 (6 bases). The CDR3 spans 15 residues. The V end lost 3 bases, the J end lost 3 bases, and 14 bases lay between the germline ends. From germline, CDR1 is SGDLS and CDR2 YYNGEE.

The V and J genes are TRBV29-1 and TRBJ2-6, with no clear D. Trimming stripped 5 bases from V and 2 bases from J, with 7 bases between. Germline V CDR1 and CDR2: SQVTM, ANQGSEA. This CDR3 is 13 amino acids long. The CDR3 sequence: CSVLSPGANVLTF. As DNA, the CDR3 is TGCAGCGTTCTAAGCCCTGGGGCCAACGTCCTGACTTTC.

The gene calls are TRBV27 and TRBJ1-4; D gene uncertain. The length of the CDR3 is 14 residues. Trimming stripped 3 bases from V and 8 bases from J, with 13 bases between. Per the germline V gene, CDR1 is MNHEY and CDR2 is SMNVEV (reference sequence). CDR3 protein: CASSFNRHGEKLFF. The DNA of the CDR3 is TGTGCCAGCAGTTTCAACCGACACGGCGAAAAACTGTTTTTT.

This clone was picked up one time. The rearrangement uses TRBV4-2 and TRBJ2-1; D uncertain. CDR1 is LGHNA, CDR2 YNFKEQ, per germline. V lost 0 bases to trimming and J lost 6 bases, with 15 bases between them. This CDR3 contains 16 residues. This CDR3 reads CASSQDLLAPGNEQFF. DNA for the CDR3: TGTGCCAGCAGCCAAGATCTCTTAGCCCCTGGCAATGAGCAGTTCTTC.

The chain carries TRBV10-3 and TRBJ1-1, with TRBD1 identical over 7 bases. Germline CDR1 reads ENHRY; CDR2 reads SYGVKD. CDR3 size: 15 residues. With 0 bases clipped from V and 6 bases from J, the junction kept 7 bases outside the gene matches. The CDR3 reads CAISESSRGTAEAFF. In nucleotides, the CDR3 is TGTGCCATCAGTGAGTCTTCCAGGGGGACGGCTGAAGCTTTCTTT.

The CDR3 DNA is TGTGCCAGCAGCCTGCGGGACAGGGGGACCACCGGGGAGCTGTTTTTT. Protein product: CASSLRDRGTTGELFF. This chain links TRBV11-1 with TRBJ2-2; 11 bases align to TRBD1. This CDR3 spans 16 amino acids. CDR1 is SGHAT and CDR2 is FQDESV in the germline V gene (reference sequence). V was pared by 5 bases and J by 4 bases, with 6 bases of the junction left unmatched.

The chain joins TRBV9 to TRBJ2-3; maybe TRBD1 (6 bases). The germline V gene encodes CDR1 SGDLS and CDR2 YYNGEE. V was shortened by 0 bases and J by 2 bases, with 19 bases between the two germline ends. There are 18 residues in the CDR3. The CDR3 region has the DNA TGTGCCAGCAGCGTAGTCTTTGATTGGGGACAAATCACAGATACGCAGTATTTT. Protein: CASSVVFDWGQITDTQYF.

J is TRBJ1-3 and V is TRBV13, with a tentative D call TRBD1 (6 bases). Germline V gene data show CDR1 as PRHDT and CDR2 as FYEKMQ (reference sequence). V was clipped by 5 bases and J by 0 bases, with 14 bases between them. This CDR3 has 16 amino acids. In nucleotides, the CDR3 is TGTGCCAGCAGCGCCAGGGGAGCCCTCTCTGGAAACACCATATATTTT. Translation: CASSARGALSGNTIYF.